Listed here are 9 T cell receptor beta chains from one sample, sequenced in a study of blood T cell repertoires in COVID-19. TCRdb's copy holds only in-frame clones and misses some; the assay was immunoSEQ multiplex PCR. The data hold almost 350,000 clones, with around nine tenths observed a single time. Sequences were obtained from peripheral blood. The origin of the receptors is a woman aged 55-69 years with COVID-19, enrolled during active disease.

This chain links TRBV12-3 or TRBV12-4 with TRBJ1-2; tentatively, D is TRBD1 (5 bases). The CDR3 is 13 residues long. Trimming cost V 3 bases and J 8 bases, with 13 bases left between them. The CDR3 region is CASSLVGGVGYTF. For the CDR3, the DNA is TGTGCCAGCAGTTTGGTAGGAGGGGTCGGCTACACCTTC.

This clone has more than one count but fewer than ten. The chain carries TRBV6-5 and TRBJ1-2; 9 bases are a match to TRBD1. With 9 bases clipped from V and 6 bases from J, the junction kept 11 bases outside the gene matches. From germline, CDR1 is MNHEY and CDR2 SVGAGI. The CDR3 spans 14 residues. For the CDR3, the DNA is TGTGCCAGAAAACTGGCCGGGACAGGGAATGGCTACACCTTC. Protein: CARKLAGTGNGYTF.

The CDR3 protein is CASSYRDRGNSPLHF. The CDR3 DNA sequence: TGTGCCAGCAGTTATCGGGACAGGGGTAATTCACCCCTCCACTTT. This rearrangement joins TRBV6-2 or TRBV6-3 to TRBJ1-6, with TRBD1 identical over 10 bases. The length of the CDR3 is 15 residues. Germline assignment: CDR1 MNHEY and CDR2 SVGEGT. V shed 3 bases and J 6 bases; nucleotides not matched to a gene: 2.

The chain combines TRBV6-5 with TRBJ1-2, with D possibly matching TRBD1 (6 bases). The CDR3 runs 14 residues. The germline V and J ends were trimmed by 3 bases and 6 bases, with 14 bases remaining between them. Germline V gene data show CDR1 as MNHEY and CDR2 as SVGAGI. Here the CDR3 reads CASSYSGTRHGYTF. DNA for the CDR3: TGTGCCAGCAGTTATAGTGGGACACGTCATGGCTACACCTTC.

CDR3 in amino acids: CASNDRNNEQYF. CDR3 coding DNA: TGTGCCAGCAATGACAGGAATAACGAGCAGTACTTC. This chain links TRBV28 with TRBJ2-7; D might be TRBD1 (6 bases). Between the trimmed V and J ends, which lost 7 bases and 5 bases, there was a span of 12 bases. The CDR3 consists of 12 residues. Germline values: CDR1 MDHEN, CDR2 SYDVKM.

The CDR3, as DNA: TGTGCCAGCAGTGGGGGGCAGGGACGTCTCAGCTATGGCTACACCTTC. Its translation: CASSGGQGRLSYGYTF. The chain recombines TRBV2 with TRBJ1-2, with a weak D call TRBD1 (6 bases). V lost 4 bases and J lost 4, with 19 bases in between. CDR1 and CDR2 (germline): SNHLY, FYNNEI. This CDR3 is built from 16 residues.

This clone was picked up one time. The V call is TRBV9, the J call TRBJ1-1; 8 bases agree with TRBD1. The germline gives CDR1 SGDLS, CDR2 YYNGEE. The CDR3 loop spans 16 amino acids. With V trimmed by 0 bases and J by 0 bases, 4 bases remained unmatched. CDR3: CASSVGTGTLNTEAFF. CDR3 in DNA: TGTGCCAGCAGCGTAGGGACAGGGACACTGAACACTGAAGCTTTCTTT.

The chain combines TRBV30 with TRBJ1-1, with 7 bases fitting TRBD1. This CDR3 spans 13 amino acids. Per germline, CDR1 GTSNPN and CDR2 SVGIG (reference sequence). V shed 2 bases, J shed 4 bases, and the junction held 4 bases outside the gene matches. For the CDR3, the DNA is TGTGCCTGGAGTACAGGGGATGGCACTGAAGCTTTCTTT. It translates to CAWSTGDGTEAFF.

V is TRBV3-1 (or the pseudogene TRBV3-2) and J is TRBJ2-1; D unresolved. The CDR3 spans 14 residues. V was trimmed by 0 bases and J by 7 bases, leaving 10 bases between them. Germline-derived CDR1 and CDR2 are LGHDT and YNNKEL (reference sequence). The CDR3: CASSQEVRRNEQFF. CDR3 DNA sequence: TGTGCCAGCAGCCAAGAAGTCCGTCGGAATGAGCAGTTCTTC.